Described below is a single T cell receptor (beta chain) sequence and its context. What it binds is not known. The data are from a study of response to subunit inactivated influenza vaccine. Study observations and caveats: That few new T cells are recruited by each seasonal influenza vaccination was the authors' suggestion.

Germline V lookup: CDR1 DFQATT, CDR2 SNEGSKA (reference sequence). CDR3 length: 16 residues. The V end lost 5 bases, the J end lost 3 bases, and 21 bases lay between the germline ends. TCRdb reprocessed the RT-PCR reads with MiXCR, giving one entry per CDR3 protein. The data hold around 200,000 distinct CDR3 sequences, with about 9% observed a single time. The sequences come from non-naive T cells sorted from PBMCs, collected on the day of vaccination. The J gene is TRBJ2-3, the V gene TRBV20-1, with a possible D match to TRBD1 (5 bases). The source of this sequence is a man aged 50-60 years who received an inactivated influenza vaccine. CDR3 DNA sequence: TGCAGTGCTCAAGCTCAGGGCCTTAAGGGAACAGATACGCAGTATTTT. It yields the protein CSAQAQGLKGTDTQYF.